This T cell receptor (beta chain) originates from a study of T cell responses to AZD1222 COVID-19 vaccine. A note on this clone: What it binds is not known.

Germline V gene sequence: CDR1 LNHDA, CDR2 SQIVND (reference sequence). Trimming pared 4 bases from V and 3 bases from J, leaving 13 bases between. This CDR3 comprises 15 residues. Assay: immunoSEQ multiplex PCR; the TCRdb copy retains only in-frame clones and omits some. The profile shows some 200,000 clones, under 95% of them singletons. Study observations and caveats: Recipients of two AZD1222 doses showed rising Spike-specific TCR breadth and depth. Nearly half of unique spike-specific TCRs reportedly avoided B.1.351 and B.1.1.7 mutated regions. Clonal diversity may have been underestimated in mostly white British donors.

The sequence was obtained from an adult in good health. This specimen consisted of peripheral blood, obtained on day 0 of MenACWY control vaccination. The chain links TRBV19 to TRBJ1-5; D is possibly TRBD1 (6 bases). Here the CDR3 DNA reads TGTGCCAGTAGTACTTCCGGGACAAACAATCAGCCCCAGCATTTT. Encoded protein: CASSTSGTNNQPQHF.